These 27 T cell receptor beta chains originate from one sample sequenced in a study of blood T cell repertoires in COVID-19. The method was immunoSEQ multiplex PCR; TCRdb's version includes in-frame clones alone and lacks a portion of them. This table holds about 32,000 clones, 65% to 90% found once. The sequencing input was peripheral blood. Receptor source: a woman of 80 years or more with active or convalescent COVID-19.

The CDR3 region has the DNA TGTGCCAGCAGCTCTGGGGGACAGGGGTCCTACGAGCAGTACTTC. Its translation is CASSSGGQGSYEQYF. The chain employs TRBV7-8 and TRBJ2-7; 10 bases match TRBD1. The CDR3 extends over 15 amino acids. V lost 4 bases to trimming and J lost 1 base; unmatched junction nucleotides: 4. Germline V CDR1 and CDR2: SGHVS, FQNEAQ.

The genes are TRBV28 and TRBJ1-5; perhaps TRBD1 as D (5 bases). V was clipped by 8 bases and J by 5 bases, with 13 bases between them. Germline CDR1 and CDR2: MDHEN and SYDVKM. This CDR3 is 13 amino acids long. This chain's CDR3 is CASRGDYHQPQHF. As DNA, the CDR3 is TGTGCCAGCCGTGGGGACTATCATCAGCCCCAGCATTTT.

The CDR3 DNA reads as TGTGCCAGCAGTGAAACTGTGGGAGTGGGCAATCAGCCCCAGCATTTT. Residues: CASSETVGVGNQPQHF. This sequence joins TRBV6-1 and TRBJ1-5; D is uncertain. V was cut by 2 bases and J by 2 bases, with 13 bases left in between. The germline V gene has CDR1 MNHNS and CDR2 SASEGT. The CDR3 is 16 residues long.

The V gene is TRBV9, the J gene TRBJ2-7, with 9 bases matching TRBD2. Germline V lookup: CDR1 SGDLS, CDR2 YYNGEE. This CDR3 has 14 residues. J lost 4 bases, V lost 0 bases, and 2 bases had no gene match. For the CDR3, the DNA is TGTGCCAGCAGCGTAGAAACTAGCGGGTACGAGCAGTACTTC. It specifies CASSVETSGYEQYF.

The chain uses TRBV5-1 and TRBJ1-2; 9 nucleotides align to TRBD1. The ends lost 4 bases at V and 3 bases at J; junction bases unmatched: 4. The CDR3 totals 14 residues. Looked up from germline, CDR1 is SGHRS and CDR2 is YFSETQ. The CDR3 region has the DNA TGCGCCAGCAGCAGGGACAGGGCCGACTATGGCTACACCTTC. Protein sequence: CASSRDRADYGYTF.

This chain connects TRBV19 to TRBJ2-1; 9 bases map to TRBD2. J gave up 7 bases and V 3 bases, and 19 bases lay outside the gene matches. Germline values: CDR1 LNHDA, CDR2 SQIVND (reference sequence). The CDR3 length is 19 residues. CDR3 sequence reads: CASSIRVVRSGGKRNEQFF. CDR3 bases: TGTGCCAGTAGTATTCGGGTTGTACGTAGCGGGGGAAAAAGAAATGAGCAGTTCTTC.

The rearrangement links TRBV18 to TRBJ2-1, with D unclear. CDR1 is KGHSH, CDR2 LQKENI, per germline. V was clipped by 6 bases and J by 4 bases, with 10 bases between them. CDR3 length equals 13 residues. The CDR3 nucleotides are TGTGCCAGCTCCGCGGCGGTGTACAATGAGCAGTTCTTC. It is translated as CASSAAVYNEQFF.

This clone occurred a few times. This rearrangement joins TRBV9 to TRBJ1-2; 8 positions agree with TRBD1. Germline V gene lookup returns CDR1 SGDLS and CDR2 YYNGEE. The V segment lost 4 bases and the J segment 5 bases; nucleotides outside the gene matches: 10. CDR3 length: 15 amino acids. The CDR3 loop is CASSTTGASAYGYTF. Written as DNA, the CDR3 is TGTGCCAGCAGCACGACAGGGGCCTCAGCTTATGGCTACACCTTC.

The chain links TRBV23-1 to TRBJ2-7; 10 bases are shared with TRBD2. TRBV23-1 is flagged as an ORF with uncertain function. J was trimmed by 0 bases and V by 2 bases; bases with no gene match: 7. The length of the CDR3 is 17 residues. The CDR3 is CASSQHPGTSDSYEQYF. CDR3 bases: TGCGCCAGCAGTCAACACCCCGGGACTAGCGACTCCTACGAGCAGTACTTC.

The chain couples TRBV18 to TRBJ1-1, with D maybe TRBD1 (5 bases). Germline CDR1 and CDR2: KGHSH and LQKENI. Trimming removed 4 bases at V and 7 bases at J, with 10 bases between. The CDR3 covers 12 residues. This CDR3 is CASSLTGREAFF. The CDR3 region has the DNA TGTGCCAGCTCACTTACAGGCCGTGAAGCTTTCTTT. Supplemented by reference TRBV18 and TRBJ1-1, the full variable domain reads NAGVMQNPRHLVRRRGQEARLRCSPMKGHSHVYWYRQLPEEGLKFMVYLQKENIIDESGMPKERFSAEFPKEGPSILRIQQVVRGDSAAYFCASSLTGREAFFGQGTRLTVV.

CDR3 loop: CASSVTAQGVSYEQYF. In nucleotides, the CDR3 is TGTGCCAGCAGCGTCACTGCTCAGGGGGTTTCCTACGAGCAGTACTTC. The chain joins TRBV9 to TRBJ2-7, with TRBD1 matching over 7 bases. Germline V CDR1 and CDR2: SGDLS, YYNGEE. The ends lost 2 bases at V and 1 base at J; junction bases unmatched: 9. CDR3 length equals 16 residues.

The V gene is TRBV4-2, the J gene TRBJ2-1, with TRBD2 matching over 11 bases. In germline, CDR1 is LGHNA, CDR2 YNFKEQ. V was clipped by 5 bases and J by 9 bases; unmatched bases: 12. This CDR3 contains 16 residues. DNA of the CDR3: TGTGCCAGCAGCAAAACCACACTAGCGGGAGATTTTGAGCAGTTCTTC. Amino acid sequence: CASSKTTLAGDFEQFF.

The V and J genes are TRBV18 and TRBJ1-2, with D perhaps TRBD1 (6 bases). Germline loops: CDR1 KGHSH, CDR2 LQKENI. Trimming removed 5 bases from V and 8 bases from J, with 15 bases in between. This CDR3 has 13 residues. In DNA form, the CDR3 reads TGTGCCAGCTCATACTCAGGGGTTGACGGCTACACCTTC. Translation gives CASSYSGVDGYTF.

This CDR3 is CASSPPTGGGEKLFF. CDR3 in DNA: TGTGCCAGCTCACCACCGACAGGGGGAGGGGAAAAACTGTTTTTT. The chain carries TRBV18 and TRBJ1-4, with TRBD1 identical over 9 bases. In germline, CDR1 is KGHSH, CDR2 LQKENI. The CDR3 runs 15 residues. Trimming took 0 bases from V and 8 from J; bases not matched to a gene: 4.

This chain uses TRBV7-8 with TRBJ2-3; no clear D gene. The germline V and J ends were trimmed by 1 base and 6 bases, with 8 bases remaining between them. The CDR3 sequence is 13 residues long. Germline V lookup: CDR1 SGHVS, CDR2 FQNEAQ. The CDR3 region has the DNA TGTGCCAGCAGCTTAGATCGTCAGGATACGCAGTATTTT. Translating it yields CASSLDRQDTQYF.

The CDR3 DNA is TGTGCCAGCACCTCCGCGGGCCGAGTACTATATGGCTACACCTTC. Amino acid sequence: CASTSAGRVLYGYTF. The chain links TRBV28 to TRBJ1-2; D is uncertain. In germline, CDR1 is MDHEN, CDR2 SYDVKM. The V gene lost 7 bases and the J gene lost 5 bases, with 20 bases spanning the gap. This CDR3 is 15 amino acids long.

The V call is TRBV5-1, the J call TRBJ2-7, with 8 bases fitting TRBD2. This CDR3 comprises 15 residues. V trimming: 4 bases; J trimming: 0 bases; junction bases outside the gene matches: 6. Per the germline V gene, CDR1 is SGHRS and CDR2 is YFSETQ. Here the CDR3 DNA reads TGCGCCAGCAGCCTACTAGCGGATTCCTCCTACGAGCAGTACTTC. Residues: CASSLLADSSYEQYF.

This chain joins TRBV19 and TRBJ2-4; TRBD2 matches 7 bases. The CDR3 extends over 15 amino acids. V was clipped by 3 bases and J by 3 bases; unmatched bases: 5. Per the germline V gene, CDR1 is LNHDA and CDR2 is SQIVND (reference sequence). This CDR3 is CASSIVPGGKNIQYF. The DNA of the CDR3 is TGTGCCAGTAGTATTGTACCGGGGGGCAAAAACATTCAGTACTTC.

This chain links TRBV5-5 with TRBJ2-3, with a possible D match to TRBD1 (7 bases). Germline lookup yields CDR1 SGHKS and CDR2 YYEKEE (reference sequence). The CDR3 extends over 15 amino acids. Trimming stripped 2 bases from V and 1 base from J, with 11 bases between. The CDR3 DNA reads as TGTGCCAGCAGCTTCAGGGGGGAAGGCACAGATACGCAGTATTTT. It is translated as CASSFRGEGTDTQYF. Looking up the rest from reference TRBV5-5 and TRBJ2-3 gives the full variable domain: DAGVTQSPTHLIKTRGQQVTLRCSPISGHKSVSWYQQVLGQGPQFIFQYYEKEERGRGNFPDRFSARQFPNYSSELNVNALLLGDSALYLCASSFRGEGTDTQYFGPGTRLTVL.

The CDR3 reads CASSSQYEQYF. CDR3 nucleotide sequence: TGTGCCAGCAGCTCCCAATACGAGCAGTACTTC. The genes are TRBV7-8 and TRBJ2-7; D is ambiguous. Per the germline V gene, CDR1 is SGHVS and CDR2 is FQNEAQ. V was pared by 4 bases and J by 4 bases, with 5 bases between. The CDR3 loop spans 11 amino acids.

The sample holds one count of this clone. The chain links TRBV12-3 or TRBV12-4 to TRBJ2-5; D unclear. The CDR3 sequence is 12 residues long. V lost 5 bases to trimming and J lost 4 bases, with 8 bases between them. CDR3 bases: TGTGCCAGCAGTATAACTACAGAGACCCAGTACTTC. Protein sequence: CASSITTETQYF.

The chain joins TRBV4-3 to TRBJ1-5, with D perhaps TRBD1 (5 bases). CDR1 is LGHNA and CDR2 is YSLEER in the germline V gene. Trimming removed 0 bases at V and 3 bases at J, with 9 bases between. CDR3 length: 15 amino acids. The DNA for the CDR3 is TGCGCCAGCAGCCAAGAAGCAGGGTACAATCAGCCCCAGCATTTT. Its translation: CASSQEAGYNQPQHF.

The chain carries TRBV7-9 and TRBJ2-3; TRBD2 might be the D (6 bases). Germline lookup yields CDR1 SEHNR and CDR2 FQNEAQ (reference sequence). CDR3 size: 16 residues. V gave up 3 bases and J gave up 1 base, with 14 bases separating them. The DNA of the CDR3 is TGTGCCAGCAGCTTGGCGGCGGGGTCGGGCACAGATACGCAGTATTTT. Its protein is CASSLAAGSGTDTQYF.

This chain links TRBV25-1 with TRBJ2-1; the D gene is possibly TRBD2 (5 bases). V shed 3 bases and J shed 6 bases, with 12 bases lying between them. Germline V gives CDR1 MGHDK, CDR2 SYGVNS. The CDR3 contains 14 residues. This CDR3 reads CASSDLAGRNEQFF. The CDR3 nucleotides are TGTGCCAGCAGTGACCTAGCTGGCCGCAATGAGCAGTTCTTC.

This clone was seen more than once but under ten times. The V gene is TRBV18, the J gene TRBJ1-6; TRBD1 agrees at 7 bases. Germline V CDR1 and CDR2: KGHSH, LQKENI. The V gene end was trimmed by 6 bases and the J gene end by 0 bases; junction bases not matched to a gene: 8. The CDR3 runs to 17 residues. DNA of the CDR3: TGTGCCAGCTCGCCCACAGGGGCCATCTCCTATAATTCACCCCTCCACTTT. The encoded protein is CASSPTGAISYNSPLHF.

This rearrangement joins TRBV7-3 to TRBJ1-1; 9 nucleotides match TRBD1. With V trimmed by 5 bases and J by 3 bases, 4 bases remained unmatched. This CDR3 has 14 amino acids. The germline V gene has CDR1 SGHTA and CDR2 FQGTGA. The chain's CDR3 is CASSAQGADTEAFF. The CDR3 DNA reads TGTGCCAGCAGCGCACAGGGGGCGGACACTGAAGCTTTCTTT. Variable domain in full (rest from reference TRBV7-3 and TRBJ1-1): GAGVSQTPSNKVTEKGKYVELRCDPISGHTALYWYRQSLGQGPEFLIYFQGTGAADDSGLPNDRFFAVRPEGSVSTLKIQRTERGDSAVYLCASSAQGADTEAFFGQGTRLTVV.

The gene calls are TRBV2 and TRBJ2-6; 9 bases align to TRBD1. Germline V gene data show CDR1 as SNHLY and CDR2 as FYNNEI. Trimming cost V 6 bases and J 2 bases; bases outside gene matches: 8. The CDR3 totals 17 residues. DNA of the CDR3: TGTGCCAGCAGCGGCGGACAGGGGATTACTGGGGCCAACGTCCTGACTTTC. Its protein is CASSGGQGITGANVLTF.